The clone carrying this T cell receptor (beta chain) occurred once. Its antigen remains unknown. The data derive from a study of cytomegalovirus exposure and HLA in healthy donors. The CDR3 extends over 13 amino acids. Looked up from germline, CDR1 is SGHRS and CDR2 is YFSETQ. Trimming took off 4 bases at V and 4 bases at J, with 11 bases between the two ends. Study observations and caveats: Further analysis was carried out later, and it showed several of the most significant clusters appearing linked to common viral pathogens. When presence/absence was analysed, sequencing depth was taken to be roughly uniform across donors. A list of 150 to 200 TCR beta chains associated with cytomegalovirus was given.

PCR used 60 Vbeta primers and 13 Jbeta primers. TCRdb's table, derived via immunoSEQ multiplex PCR, lists solely in-frame clones and lacks some. Of 150,000 to 180,000 clones listed, around 81% are singletons. Sequenced: PBMCs. The source of this sequence is a woman aged 35 to 49 in good health and CMV-seropositive. This sequence joins TRBV5-1 and TRBJ2-5; D gene unclear. The CDR3 nucleotides are TGCGCCAGCAGCCCCCGTCTCGGAGAGACCCAGTACTTC. Amino acid sequence: CASSPRLGETQYF.